This T cell receptor beta chain was profiled in a study of shared clonotypes between healthy human individuals. The study enrolled healthy HIV-negative adults without recent acute infections or vaccinations as donors. Per the authors' pipeline: Because ImmunoSEQ provided only junction sequences with no quality scores, the filtering differed. Some clones are missing from TCRdb's copy, which holds only in-frame ones; the method was immunoSEQ multiplex PCR. V and J calls and clone size are as listed in that table; D and trimming were resolved from the DNA. In the table there are about 490,000 clones, 76% of which are singletons. The CDR3 has 17 residues. V lost 6 bases, J lost 1 base, and 13 bases stayed unmatched. Per germline, CDR1 SEHNR and CDR2 FQNEAQ (reference sequence).

This sequence joins TRBV7-9 and TRBJ2-5, with TRBD2 matching 8 bases. The TCR was taken from a woman in her thirties or forties in good health. Some clones in this sample may be carry-over from other donors' samples. Specimen: PBMCs. The CDR3 sequence: CASSRREGGVFQETQYF. The CDR3 bases are TGTGCCAGCAGTCGTCGGGAGGGCGGGGTCTTCCAAGAGACCCAGTACTTC.